This T cell receptor (beta chain) was obtained from a study of blood T cell repertoires in COVID-19. The wider study: The study drew acute and convalescent COVID-19 samples from the United States, Italy and Spain.

The length of the CDR3 is 13 residues. Trimming took 3 bases from V and 6 from J; bases not matched to a gene: 3. Only in-frame clones appear in the TCRdb table, and some are missing; sequencing was by immunoSEQ multiplex PCR. The sample has around 300,000 clones, about nine tenths seen once; the top ten hold 1.7%. Those who participated ranged in age from roughly 18 to 90 years and resided in 20 to 30 US areas. In assigning cohorts, the study relied on participant-reported clinical history. Sequencing used PBMCs or T cells enriched from blood (not recorded which). The chain is built from TRBV12-3 or TRBV12-4 and TRBJ1-2; 8 positions agree with TRBD1. This clonotype was obtained from a woman in her thirties or forties who had recovered from COVID-19. CDR3 nucleotides: TGTGCCAGCAGTTTGGACAGGGTTCATGGCTACACCTTC. Translation: CASSLDRVHGYTF.